Below are 31 T cell receptor beta chains sequenced from a single sample in a study of T cell responses to AZD1222 COVID-19 vaccine. Generated by immunoSEQ multiplex PCR, the TCRdb table keeps only in-frame clones and is missing some. Among approximately 150,000 clones listed, 90% were seen once. Material: peripheral blood, obtained on day 0 of AZD1222 vaccination. The receptor source for this set is an adult in good health.

The V and J genes are TRBV7-8 and TRBJ1-3; weak D call: TRBD1 (5 bases). The CDR3 length is 17 residues. Germline V gene data show CDR1 as SGHVS and CDR2 as FQNEAQ. V was pared by 3 bases and J by 4 bases, with 19 bases between. The CDR3 here is CASSFLPGRVTGNTIYF. Written as DNA, the CDR3 is TGTGCCAGCAGCTTCCTGCCGGGACGGGTGACCGGAAACACCATATATTTT.

Remarks on this clone: An end of the junction differs from the germline gene, which may be a read error. V is TRBV6-2 or TRBV6-3 and J is TRBJ2-7; D is unresolved. This CDR3 region has 16 residues. The germline gives CDR1 MNHEY, CDR2 SVGEGT. The CDR3 nucleotides read TGTGCCGGCAGTTACTCGACGTCGACACGCAGCTACGAGCAGTACTTC. It translates to CAGSYSTSTRSYEQYF.

The chain is built from TRBV6-6 and TRBJ2-1; D remains unclear. The germline V gene has CDR1 MNHNY and CDR2 SVGAGI (reference sequence). The V end was cut by 7 bases, the J end by 0 bases, with 7 bases between. This CDR3 region has 13 residues. CDR3: CASKSSSYNEQFF. The DNA for the CDR3 is TGTGCCAGCAAATCGAGCTCCTACAATGAGCAGTTCTTC.

J is TRBJ2-7 and V is TRBV5-1, with D perhaps TRBD1 or TRBD2 (5 bases each). Germline V lookup: CDR1 SGHRS, CDR2 YFSETQ. V shed 0 bases and J shed 0 bases, with 7 bases lying between them. The CDR3 extends over 14 amino acids. CDR3 sequence reads: CASSLAGASYEQYF. The CDR3 DNA reads TGCGCCAGCAGCTTGGCCGGGGCCTCCTACGAGCAGTACTTC.

This chain links TRBV5-4 with TRBJ2-1; TRBD2 agrees at 7 bases. Trimming removed 4 bases from V and 7 bases from J; junction bases left unmatched: 11. There are 15 residues in the CDR3. Germline V gene sequence: CDR1 SGHNT, CDR2 YYREEE (reference sequence). The CDR3 is CASSLEGLAVNEQFF. In DNA form, the CDR3 reads TGTGCCAGCAGCCTGGAGGGGCTAGCGGTGAATGAGCAGTTCTTC.

The chain is built from TRBV18 and TRBJ1-5; TRBD1 aligns across 7 bases. The V segment lost 3 bases and the J segment 3 bases; nucleotides outside the gene matches: 5. The germline CDR1 and CDR2 sequences are KGHSH and LQKENI. The CDR3 has 15 residues. CDR3 nucleotide sequence: TGTGCCAGCTCACCGCAGGGACAGTCCAATCAGCCCCAGCATTTT. Translated, it gives CASSPQGQSNQPQHF.

In its sample, this clone was seen a few times. This chain links TRBV6-5 with TRBJ2-7; TRBD1 matches at 9 bases. The germline V gene has CDR1 MNHEY and CDR2 SVGAGI. V lost 5 bases to trimming and J lost 4 bases; unmatched junction nucleotides: 6. The CDR3 has 14 amino acids. CDR3 residues: CASSPRDRVYEQYF. The CDR3 bases are TGTGCCAGCAGTCCCCGGGACAGGGTGTACGAGCAGTACTTC.

The chain is built from TRBV5-1 and TRBJ1-6; D remains ambiguous. CDR1 is SGHRS, CDR2 YFSETQ, per germline. Trimming left V 5 bases short and J 0 bases short, with 9 bases between. The CDR3 covers 15 residues. DNA for the CDR3: TGCGCCAGCAGTTGGGAGTCCTCCTATAATTCACCCCTCCACTTT. Residues: CASSWESSYNSPLHF.

J is TRBJ1-2 and V is TRBV5-4; D is unresolved. This CDR3 has 14 amino acids. Trimming stripped 4 bases from V and 3 bases from J, with 13 bases between. Germline loops: CDR1 SGHNT, CDR2 YYREEE (reference sequence). DNA for the CDR3: TGTGCCAGCAGCATTGAACGGGGTGACTATGGCTACACCTTC. It codes for CASSIERGDYGYTF.

This chain links TRBV6-2 or TRBV6-3 with TRBJ2-1; D call uncertain. The CDR3 covers 14 residues. CDR1 MNHEY and CDR2 SVGEGT come from the germline V gene. V shed 3 bases and J shed 0 bases, with 6 bases lying between them. The CDR3 protein is CASSYSLSYNEQFF. In DNA form, the CDR3 reads TGTGCCAGCAGTTATTCCCTCTCCTACAATGAGCAGTTCTTC.

The chain has TRBV7-2 and TRBJ2-7, with TRBD2 matching 8 bases. CDR1 is SGHTA, CDR2 FQGNSA, per germline. This CDR3 region has 15 residues. J lost 3 bases, V lost 5 bases, and 9 bases had no gene match. Here the CDR3 DNA reads TGTGCCAGCAGCAAAGGAGCGGGGGATATCTACGAGCAGTACTTC. It encodes CASSKGAGDIYEQYF.

The rearrangement uses TRBV7-8 and TRBJ2-5, with D hard to call. With 2 bases removed from V and 3 bases from J, the gap between germline ends came to 4 bases. Germline loops: CDR1 SGHVS, CDR2 FQNEAQ. The CDR3 spans 12 residues. Here the CDR3 DNA reads TGTGCCAGCAGCTTAACAGAAGAGACCCAGTACTTC. It encodes CASSLTEETQYF. Together with reference TRBV7-8 and TRBJ2-5, the CDR3 gives the full variable domain: GAGVSQSPRYKVAKRGQDVALRCDPISGHVSLFWYQQALGQGPEFLTYFQNEAQLDKSGLPSDRFFAERPEGSVSTLKIQRTQQEDSAVYLCASSLTEETQYFGPGTRLLVL.

This rearrangement joins TRBV30 to TRBJ1-6, with unresolved D. The CDR3 has 14 amino acids. Germline lookup yields CDR1 GTSNPN and CDR2 SVGIG (reference sequence). Trimming took 0 bases from V and 5 from J, leaving 8 bases between them. CDR3 sequence (DNA): TGTGCCTGGAGTGTCTCCCGGCATAATTCACCCCTCCACTTT. Translating it yields CAWSVSRHNSPLHF.

The rearrangement joins TRBV6-4 to TRBJ1-1; D is possibly TRBD1 (6 bases). V lost 3 bases and J 7 bases, leaving 15 bases between the germline ends. The CDR3 covers 14 residues. The V gene's germline CDR1 is MRHNA and CDR2 SNTAGT. CDR3 bases: TGTGCCAGCAGTGAGTCCCGGGGGCAGGGTGAAGCTTTCTTT. Amino acids: CASSESRGQGEAFF.

The rearrangement uses TRBV3-1 (or the pseudogene TRBV3-2) and TRBJ1-1, with 10 positions matching TRBD1. Germline V gene sequence: CDR1 LGHDT, CDR2 YNNKEL (reference sequence). V shed 1 base and J 4 bases; nucleotides not matched to a gene: 6. The CDR3 extends over 16 amino acids. CDR3 DNA sequence: TGTGCCAGCAGCCAAGTTTCCAGGACAGGGGGCACTGAAGCTTTCTTT. Protein product: CASSQVSRTGGTEAFF.

This clone was seen more than once but under ten times. The J gene is TRBJ2-1, the V gene TRBV27, with D possibly being TRBD2 (6 bases). Germline V CDR1 and CDR2: MNHEY, SMNVEV (reference sequence). The V end lost 4 bases, the J end lost 8 bases, and 12 bases lay between the germline ends. The CDR3 spans 13 residues. In DNA, the CDR3 is TGTGCCAGCAGTTCCTCCTGGGGGGATGAGCAGTTCTTC. As protein: CASSSSWGDEQFF.

This chain uses TRBV7-2 with TRBJ2-3; maybe TRBD2 (6 bases). There are 16 residues in the CDR3. Germline assignment: CDR1 SGHTA and CDR2 FQGNSA. V gave up 4 bases and J gave up 1 base, with 15 bases separating them. The CDR3 DNA reads as TGTGCCAGCAGCTCGTCACCATGGGGGGGCACAGATACGCAGTATTTT. This codes for CASSSSPWGGTDTQYF. The full variable domain, with the rest looked up from reference TRBV7-2 and TRBJ2-3, is GAGVSQSPSNKVTEKGKDVELRCDPISGHTALYWYRQSLGQGLEFLIYFQGNSAPDKSGLPSDRFSAERTGGSVSTLTIQRTQQEDSAVYLCASSSSPWGGTDTQYFGPGTRLTVL.

The chain recombines TRBV6-2 or TRBV6-3 with TRBJ1-1, with D possibly TRBD1 on 6 matching bases. The CDR3 runs to 14 residues. The germline CDR1 and CDR2 sequences are MNHEY and SVGEGT. Trimming stripped 2 bases from V and 4 bases from J, with 11 bases between. The CDR3 region is CASSYGGGSTEAFF. CDR3 DNA sequence: TGTGCCAGCAGTTACGGCGGGGGCAGCACTGAAGCTTTCTTT.

J is TRBJ2-7 and V is TRBV27, with 9 nucleotides matching TRBD1. Trimming at V came to 6 bases and at J to 1 base, leaving 4 bases not matched to a gene. Germline V gene sequence: CDR1 MNHEY, CDR2 SMNVEV (reference sequence). This CDR3 is 14 amino acids long. CDR3 protein: CASRSDRGSYEQYF. CDR3 DNA: TGTGCCAGCAGATCAGACAGGGGGTCCTACGAGCAGTACTTC.

The chain couples TRBV6-2 or TRBV6-3 to TRBJ2-4; 9 bases agree with TRBD1. This CDR3 region has 19 residues. Germline-derived CDR1 and CDR2 are MNHEY and SVGEGT. V lost 5 bases and J lost 0; bases outside the gene matches: 14. This CDR3 reads CASSPGQGTVSGAKNIQYF. CDR3 sequence (DNA): TGTGCCAGCAGTCCCGGACAGGGGACGGTATCGGGAGCCAAAAACATTCAGTACTTC.

The chain recombines TRBV9 with TRBJ1-6, with a possible D match to TRBD1 (5 bases). The CDR3 loop spans 16 amino acids. Between the trimmed V and J ends, which lost 2 bases and 0 bases, there was a span of 9 bases. CDR1 is SGDLS, CDR2 YYNGEE, per germline. CDR3 bases: TGTGCCAGCAGCGTTGAGGGGCTCTCCTATAATTCACCCCTCCACTTT. Its translation: CASSVEGLSYNSPLHF.

The CDR3 DNA follows: TGTGCCAGCAGCTTTGGGGGACAGGGGTTTTACAATGAGCAGTTCTTC. It encodes CASSFGGQGFYNEQFF. This chain joins TRBV5-8 and TRBJ2-1; 10 nucleotides line up with TRBD1. The V segment lost 2 bases and the J segment 4 bases; nucleotides outside the gene matches: 6. CDR1 and CDR2 (germline): SGHTS, YDEGEE. This CDR3 region has 16 residues. The variable domain in full, with the rest retrieved from reference TRBV5-8 and TRBJ2-1, is EAGVTQSPTHLIKTRGQQATLRCSPISGHTSVYWYQQALGLGLQFLLWYDEGEERNRGNFPPRFSGRQFPNYSSELNVNALELEDSALYLCASSFGGQGFYNEQFFGPGTRLTVL.

The rearrangement links TRBV19 to TRBJ2-1, with 11 bases aligning to TRBD1. V lost 5 bases and J lost 8; bases outside the gene matches: 5. CDR1 and CDR2 from the germline V gene are LNHDA and SQIVND (reference sequence). The CDR3 loop spans 14 amino acids. DNA for the CDR3: TGTGCCAGTAGTCCAGGACAGGGGGCCTATGAGCAGTTCTTC. It yields the protein CASSPGQGAYEQFF.

V gene TRBV11-2 combines with J gene TRBJ2-7, with a tentative D call TRBD1 (5 bases). The V and J ends lost 4 bases and 3 bases respectively, with 7 bases between them. CDR3 length: 12 amino acids. CDR1 and CDR2 (germline): SGHAT, FQNNGV. The CDR3 sequence is CASSSDSYEQYF. The CDR3 DNA reads as TGTGCCAGCAGCTCCGACAGCTACGAGCAGTACTTC.

The chain joins TRBV13 to TRBJ1-3, with a tentative D call TRBD1 (5 bases). Between the trimmed V and J ends, which lost 5 bases and 0 bases, there was a span of 8 bases. The CDR3 runs to 14 residues. Germline CDR1 and CDR2: PRHDT and FYEKMQ (reference sequence). DNA of the CDR3: TGTGCCAGCAGCCCCGGGGGCTCTGGAAACACCATATATTTT. As protein: CASSPGGSGNTIYF.

Here the CDR3 DNA reads TGTGCCAGCTCACCATTAGGCAATAAGAACACTGAAGCTTTCTTT. This codes for CASSPLGNKNTEAFF. This chain links TRBV18 with TRBJ1-1; D gene unclear. V was shortened by 2 bases and J by 1 base, with 11 bases between the two germline ends. The CDR3 is 15 amino acids. The germline V gene has CDR1 KGHSH and CDR2 LQKENI.

The chain carries TRBV7-8 and TRBJ2-2; D might be TRBD2 (6 bases). This CDR3 spans 17 amino acids. The germline gives CDR1 SGHVS, CDR2 FQNEAQ. V gave up 1 base and J gave up 2 bases, with 14 bases separating them. The CDR3 sequence is CASSLVAAGQNTGELFF. The CDR3 DNA follows: TGTGCCAGCAGCTTAGTAGCGGCGGGCCAAAACACCGGGGAGCTGTTTTTT.

V gene TRBV7-3 combines with J gene TRBJ1-2; the match to TRBD1 covers 7 bases. The germline gives CDR1 SGHTA, CDR2 FQGTGA. The CDR3 length is 15 residues. V shed 1 base and J 0 bases; nucleotides not matched to a gene: 2. CDR3 amino acids: CASSLRDSSNYGYTF. CDR3 DNA: TGTGCCAGCAGCTTAAGGGACAGCTCTAACTATGGCTACACCTTC.

V and J are TRBV2 and TRBJ1-1; a possible D gene is TRBD1 (5 bases). Looked up from germline, CDR1 is SNHLY and CDR2 is FYNNEI. With 6 bases removed from V and 3 bases from J, the gap between germline ends came to 14 bases. CDR3 length: 14 amino acids. The chain's CDR3 is CASSLTARDTEAFF. CDR3 sequence (DNA): TGTGCCAGCAGCTTGACAGCGAGGGACACTGAAGCTTTCTTT.

The J gene is TRBJ1-2, the V gene TRBV7-8, with D possibly matching TRBD1 (6 bases). CDR3 length: 14 amino acids. Looked up from germline, CDR1 is SGHVS and CDR2 is FQNEAQ. The V gene lost 1 base and the J gene lost 2 bases, with 8 bases spanning the gap. CDR3 residues: CASSLGDKNYGYTF. The CDR3 DNA follows: TGTGCCAGCAGCTTAGGGGACAAGAACTATGGCTACACCTTC.

The chain has TRBV7-6 and TRBJ2-7, with D unresolved. Trimming removed 1 base at V and 4 bases at J, with 5 bases between. Germline V gene lookup returns CDR1 SGHVS and CDR2 FNYEAQ. The CDR3 has 12 amino acids. The CDR3 DNA reads TGTGCCAGCAGCTTAGTCCCTTACGAGCAGTACTTC. The encoded protein is CASSLVPYEQYF.